A selection of T cell receptor beta chains follows, all from one sample in a study of blood T cells in healthy people across ages. TCRdb passed the 5' RACE reads through MiXCR, listing each CDR3 protein once. Of approximately 780,000 distinct CDR3 sequences listed, under 30% are singletons. Separately, the same data were catalogued under a study of T cells of mothers and their children.

The sequenced sample consisted of blood. The receptors were gathered from a boy under 18 in good health. Each CDR3 is given with its conserved first and last residue. The D gene is left open where the match is weak. Part of the rows lack a size; the others show once, few, many or a class for expanded clones.

CDR3nt,CDR3aa,v_gene,abundance,d_gene,j_gene
TGTGCCAGCAGCCAAGATCTCGGGGTGCCCCCCTACAATGAGCAGTTCTTC,CASSQDLGVPPYNEQFF,TRBV14,few,-,TRBJ2-1
TGCGCCAGCAGCTTCACCGGGACTAGCGGGGGGGCCCCCGAGACCCAGTACTTC,CASSFTGTSGGAPETQYF,TRBV5-1,-,TRBD2,TRBJ2-5
TGTGCCAGCAGTTTAAGGGGGCAGGGCACTAATGAAAAACTGTTTTTT,CASSLRGQGTNEKLFF,TRBV28,few,TRBD1,TRBJ1-4
TGTGCCAGCTCACCCCGAACTAATTCTCAGACGGCTGAAGCTTTCTTT,CASSPRTNSQTAEAFF,TRBV18,-,-,TRBJ1-1
TGTGCCAGCACCAATCAGGGTCCCTACGAGCAGTACTTC,CASTNQGPYEQYF,TRBV11-2,-,-,TRBJ2-7
TGCAGTGCCCGCCGGATGGTAAACACTGAAGCTTTCTTT,CSARRMVNTEAFF,TRBV20-1,-,-,TRBJ1-1
TGCAGCGTCTCAAGGACGGACGACTACGAGCAGTACTTC,CSVSRTDDYEQYF,TRBV29-1,-,-,TRBJ2-7
TGTGCCAGCAGCCCCGCTTCCTCGTATGGCTACACCTTC,CASSPASSYGYTF,TRBV27,-,-,TRBJ1-2
TGCGCCAGCAGCCCGAGTCGGGACAGGGGTCGGGTAGACATTCAGTACTTC,CASSPSRDRGRVDIQYF,TRBV5-1,few,TRBD1,TRBJ2-4
TGTGCCAGCAGTAAGATTGTGGTTGGCCATGAGCAGTTCTTC,CASSKIVVGHEQFF,TRBV27,-,-,TRBJ2-1
TGTGCCACCAGCAAAACTCCCGAGACAGGGTCCCCTACTGGGGCCAACGTCCTGACTTTC,CATSKTPETGSPTGANVLTF,TRBV15,few,TRBD1,TRBJ2-6
TGTGCCACCGCCGGGACAGGCAATCAGCCCCAGCATTTT,CATAGTGNQPQHF,TRBV15,few,TRBD1,TRBJ1-5
TGTGCCAGCAGTTTATCCACAGGCCCGGAGGGCTACACCTTC,CASSLSTGPEGYTF,TRBV12-3/TRBV12-4,few,-,TRBJ1-2
TGTGCCACCAGTGCCGGACCCGGGGCTGGGGCCAACGTCCTGACTTTC,CATSAGPGAGANVLTF,TRBV24-1,-,-,TRBJ2-6
TGCAGTGCTAGAGAGGCCAGGGATGGAGGACAGCCCCAGCATTTT,CSAREARDGGQPQHF,TRBV20-1,-,-,TRBJ1-5
TGTGCCAGCAGTCGACGGGCGAGCTCCTATAATTCACCCCTCCACTTT,CASSRRASSYNSPLHF,TRBV28,few,-,TRBJ1-6
TGTGCCAGCAGCCGGGGCCCCCACAATGAGCAGTTCTTC,CASSRGPHNEQFF,TRBV9,-,-,TRBJ2-1
TGTGCCAGCAGCTGCAGGGATGGCTACACCTTC,CASSCRDGYTF,TRBV7-6,-,-,TRBJ1-2
TGTGCCAGCTCACGAAATCGCGCACTCCAAGAGACCCAGTACTTC,CASSRNRALQETQYF,TRBV18,-,-,TRBJ2-5
TGCGCCAGCAGCCTGTTGGGGACTGAGAACACTGAAGCTTTCTTT,CASSLLGTENTEAFF,TRBV5-1,-,-,TRBJ1-1
TGTGCCACCGGGAGGACTACTGAGACCCAGTACTTC,CATGRTTETQYF,TRBV6-5,few,TRBD2,TRBJ2-5
TGTGCCAGCAGCTTAAGATCAGGGTCAAACTATGGCTACACCTTC,CASSLRSGSNYGYTF,TRBV7-3,-,-,TRBJ1-2
TGTGCCAGCAGCAGAAAAGAGACCCAGTACTTC,CASSRKETQYF,TRBV6-2/TRBV6-3,many,-,TRBJ2-5
TGTGCCAGCAGGGGACTAGCGGGGGCTCCCTACAATGAGCAGTTCTTC,CASRGLAGAPYNEQFF,TRBV7-2,-,TRBD2,TRBJ2-1
TGTGCCAGCAGCCGGGGGGACGCCTACGAGCAGTACTTC,CASSRGDAYEQYF,TRBV3-1,-,-,TRBJ2-7
TGTGCCAGCAGTTTCCAGGGCTACCAGCCCCAGCATTTT,CASSFQGYQPQHF,TRBV6-6,-,-,TRBJ1-5
TGTGCCAGCAGCTGGGTGACCTCCTACGAGCAGTACTTC,CASSWVTSYEQYF,TRBV7-9,-,-,TRBJ2-7
TGTGCCAGCAGTTACTCAGGACTCGATTCAGAGACCCAGTACTTC,CASSYSGLDSETQYF,TRBV6-6,many,-,TRBJ2-5
TGCAGTGGAGCTACCCAAGAGACCCAGTACTTC,CSGATQETQYF,TRBV20-1,-,-,TRBJ2-5
TGCGCCAGCAGCTACAGGACACTCCCGGGGGGCCAGTACTTC,CASSYRTLPGGQYF,TRBV5-1,-,TRBD2,TRBJ2-5
TGCAGTGCCCGCAGGCAGCCCTACGAGCAGTACTTC,CSARRQPYEQYF,TRBV20-1,-,-,TRBJ2-7
TGCGCCAGCAGCCAAGATCGGTCTCTCCCGGATACGCAGTATTTT,CASSQDRSLPDTQYF,TRBV4-1,once,-,TRBJ2-3
TGTGCCAGCAGGGGAGGACTAGCGGGGACCTACGAGCAGTACTTC,CASRGGLAGTYEQYF,TRBV2,few,TRBD2,TRBJ2-7
TGTGCCAGCAGCCGTACGGCTGAACAAGAGACCCAGTACTTC,CASSRTAEQETQYF,TRBV7-2,-,-,TRBJ2-5
TGTGCCAGCGCCAGAGGCTACAATGAGCAGTTCTTC,CASARGYNEQFF,TRBV2,-,-,TRBJ2-1
TGTGCCAGCAGCCAAGTGCCCCAGGCGGGGGGTAGCACAGATACGCAGTATTTT,CASSQVPQAGGSTDTQYF,TRBV4-2,-,TRBD2,TRBJ2-3
TGTGCCAGCAGATACAGGACAGGTTCCTACGAGCAGTACTTC,CASRYRTGSYEQYF,TRBV5-5,-,TRBD1,TRBJ2-7
TGTGCCAGCAGCTTTGTTGGGGACACTGAAGCTTTCTTT,CASSFVGDTEAFF,TRBV7-3,few,-,TRBJ1-1
TGCAGCGTTGAGGAGCGGGGGGGCCACAATGAGCAGTTCTTC,CSVEERGGHNEQFF,TRBV29-1,few,TRBD2,TRBJ2-1
TGTGCCAGTAGTATGATGGGACTAGAGGATTCCGGGGAGCTGTTTTTT,CASSMMGLEDSGELFF,TRBV19,few,TRBD2,TRBJ2-2
TGCAGCGTTGATGACAGGGGGCTCGGTCTCTGGTACTTC,CSVDDRGLGLWYF,TRBV29-1,-,TRBD1,TRBJ2-5
TGTGCTAGTGGTCCCCAGGGGGCGGGAGAGACCCAGTACTTC,CASGPQGAGETQYF,TRBV12-5,-,TRBD1,TRBJ2-5
TGCGCCAGCAGCCCCCGCCCGGGGAGGGGGCAAGAGACCCAGTACTTC,CASSPRPGRGQETQYF,TRBV5-1,-,-,TRBJ2-5
TGTGCCAGCAGCGATTTCCTGGGCAGAGGTACTGGAAACACCATATATTTT,CASSDFLGRGTGNTIYF,TRBV7-9,few,-,TRBJ1-3
TGCGCCACCAACAGTAACGGTGGGGAGACCCAGTACTTC,CATNSNGGETQYF,TRBV5-1,-,-,TRBJ2-5
TGTGCCAGCAGCGTAGTGGGTGTGGAGACCGGGGAGCTGTTTTTT,CASSVVGVETGELFF,TRBV9,-,-,TRBJ2-2
TGTGCCAGCAGTTTCGGACGGAAAAACGAACAGTTCTTC,CASSFGRKNEQFF,TRBV27,-,-,TRBJ2-1
TGTGCCACCAGTGATTCCGGCGGGAAGCGGGGGGCCCCCGAGACCCAGTACTTC,CATSDSGGKRGAPETQYF,TRBV24-1,-,TRBD2,TRBJ2-5
TGTGCCAGCAGCTGGACGACGGACGGCCTGGGTGAAAAACTGTTTTTT,CASSWTTDGLGEKLFF,TRBV7-8,-,-,TRBJ1-4
TGCAGTGCTAGAACCGGGACAGGGCTCAAGGGGAACACTGAAGCTTTCTTT,CSARTGTGLKGNTEAFF,TRBV20-1,few,TRBD1,TRBJ1-1